This T cell receptor beta chain is from a study of shared clonotypes between healthy human individuals. Regarding the study as a whole: The study generally estimated greater richness for naive than memory subsets. Few donors limited the genetic and exposure-history diversity represented. A handful of donors held approximately 5% of naive CD4 clonotypes in common.

Sequenced by immunoSEQ multiplex PCR; TCRdb stores in-frame clones only, minus some. The sample includes 2,500,000 or so clones, around 90% seen only once; the top ten take around 0.14%. Remarks on this clone: Its antigen is unidentified.

Germline V lookup: CDR1 SGHRS, CDR2 YFSETQ. V dropped 5 bases and J dropped 0; count of bases not matched to a gene: 10. This CDR3 region has 19 residues. Splitting of CD4+ cells produced CD45RA+ naive and CD45RA-negative memory subsets. This chain uses TRBV5-1 with TRBJ2-2; 13 nucleotides align to TRBD2. The receptor was isolated from a young man in good health. Input material: naive CD4+ T cells sorted from blood. Subset defined: CD45RA+ positively selected. The CDR3 nucleotides are TGCGCCAGCAGTAGGTCGGGACTAGCGGGGACCTCGAACACCGGGGAGCTGTTTTTT. It yields the protein CASSRSGLAGTSNTGELFF.